A single sample is the source of the 22 T cell receptor beta chains below, sequenced in a study of T cell responses to AZD1222 COVID-19 vaccine. The protocol was immunoSEQ multiplex PCR, while the TCRdb copy is restricted to in-frame clones and leaves out a portion. Seen here are around 130,000 clones, about 90% observed once, and the top ten hold around 1.6%. Sequenced material: peripheral blood, taken on day 0 of AZD1222 vaccination. Receptor source: an adult in good health.

This clone occurred once. This chain links TRBV11-2 with TRBJ1-3, with TRBD1 matching over 7 bases. The V gene end was trimmed by 1 base and the J gene end by 3 bases; junction bases not matched to a gene: 3. The CDR3 runs 15 residues. CDR1 is SGHAT, CDR2 FQNNGV, per germline. This CDR3 reads CASSLVGTVGNTIYF. CDR3 bases: TGTGCCAGCAGCTTAGTTGGGACAGTTGGAAACACCATATATTTT.

Of note for this clone: Within the sample, other DNA sequences also encode this same CDR3. The chain is built from TRBV9 and TRBJ1-1; D is ambiguous. The CDR3 is made up of 13 amino acids. V dropped 0 bases and J dropped 4 bases, with 7 bases sitting between them. Germline V gene sequence: CDR1 SGDLS, CDR2 YYNGEE. DNA for the CDR3: TGTGCCAGCAGCGTAGGATCAGGCACTGAAGCTTTCTTT. Amino acid sequence: CASSVGSGTEAFF. Drawing the rest from reference TRBV9 and TRBJ1-1, the complete variable domain is DSGVTQTPKHLITATGQRVTLRCSPRSGDLSVYWYQQSLDQGLQFLIQYYNGEERAKGNILERFSAQQFPDLHSELNLSSLELGDSALYFCASSVGSGTEAFFGQGTRLTVV.

This clone was seen only once. The chain uses TRBV6-5 and TRBJ1-1; D might be TRBD1 (5 bases). The CDR3 is made up of 15 amino acids. Trimming shortened V by 7 bases and J by 1 base, and 16 bases separated the two germline ends. The germline V gene has CDR1 MNHEY and CDR2 SVGAGI. The CDR3 DNA follows: TGTGCCAGCACGGTACCAGGGTCTCAGAACACTGAAGCTTTCTTT. This encodes CASTVPGSQNTEAFF.

The chain employs TRBV28 and TRBJ2-3; D not certain. V lost 8 bases and J 6 bases, leaving 15 bases between the germline ends. This CDR3 contains 13 residues. The V gene's germline CDR1 is MDHEN and CDR2 SYDVKM. CDR3 in DNA: TGTGCCAGCCGTACTCAGAGCGTGGATACGCAGTATTTT. It translates to CASRTQSVDTQYF.

This chain joins TRBV3-1 (or the pseudogene TRBV3-2) and TRBJ2-5; 8 positions match TRBD1. The germline CDR1 and CDR2 sequences are LGHDT and YNNKEL (reference sequence). Trimming removed 4 bases from V and 5 bases from J; junction bases left unmatched: 6. The CDR3 is 14 amino acids. CDR3: CASSPTGGRETQYF. The CDR3 DNA is TGTGCCAGCAGCCCCACAGGGGGAAGGGAGACCCAGTACTTC.

The chain is built from TRBV7-3 and TRBJ1-6; no firm D call. Germline V gene lookup returns CDR1 SGHTA and CDR2 FQGTGA. The germline V and J ends were trimmed by 1 base and 13 bases, with 11 bases remaining between them. The CDR3 is 13 amino acids. The CDR3 DNA reads as TGTGCCAGCAGCTTAAACGGGCAGAAGCCCCTCCACTTT. It codes for CASSLNGQKPLHF.

The chain couples TRBV5-1 to TRBJ1-1; 9 bases match TRBD1. The CDR3 loop spans 14 amino acids. CDR1 is SGHRS, CDR2 YFSETQ, per germline. Trimming removed 4 bases from V and 8 bases from J; junction bases left unmatched: 9. CDR3 coding DNA: TGCGCCAGCAGCCCTCCCGACAGGGGGTCCGAAGCTTTCTTT. Protein product: CASSPPDRGSEAFF.

This clone was detected only once. The gene calls are TRBV28 and TRBJ2-7; 9 bases agree with TRBD2. The CDR3 has 13 residues. CDR1 MDHEN and CDR2 SYDVKM come from the germline V gene. The V gene end was trimmed by 10 bases and the J gene end by 3 bases; junction bases not matched to a gene: 7. CDR3 sequence: CATAGGGYYEQYF. The CDR3 nucleotides are TGTGCCACCGCGGGGGGGGGTTACTACGAGCAGTACTTC.

The chain joins TRBV13 to TRBJ1-1; D is unresolved. Trimming took off 5 bases at V and 3 bases at J, with 10 bases between the two ends. CDR3 length: 13 amino acids. The germline V gene encodes CDR1 PRHDT and CDR2 FYEKMQ (reference sequence). The CDR3 nucleotides are TGTGCCAGCAGCCTTCTCGGATACACTGAAGCTTTCTTT. Its protein product is CASSLLGYTEAFF.

The chain links TRBV28 to TRBJ1-6; no reliable D call. In germline, CDR1 is MDHEN, CDR2 SYDVKM. This CDR3 comprises 12 residues. Trimming took off 2 bases at V and 9 bases at J, with 5 bases between the two ends. The CDR3: CASSLESSPLHF. DNA of the CDR3: TGTGCCAGCAGTTTAGAGAGTTCACCCCTCCACTTT.

This chain joins TRBV6-5 and TRBJ2-7; D gene ambiguous. Trimming took 6 bases from V and 1 from J, leaving 7 bases between them. Germline V gene lookup returns CDR1 MNHEY and CDR2 SVGAGI. This CDR3 spans 12 amino acids. Here the CDR3 DNA reads TGTGCCAGCAGAACAGCTTCCTACGAGCAGTACTTC. It encodes CASRTASYEQYF.

The CDR3 here is CAISAWGRGLDEQYF. The CDR3 DNA reads TGTGCCATCAGTGCTTGGGGACGGGGTCTGGACGAGCAGTACTTC. The chain has TRBV10-3 and TRBJ2-7; D is perhaps TRBD1 or TRBD2 (5 bases each). Looked up from germline, CDR1 is ENHRY and CDR2 is SYGVKD. This CDR3 has 15 residues. The germline V and J ends were trimmed by 4 bases and 5 bases, with 18 bases remaining between them.

This chain links TRBV6-5 with TRBJ2-2; D perhaps matches TRBD1 (6 bases). The length of the CDR3 is 15 residues. The germline V gene has CDR1 MNHEY and CDR2 SVGAGI. Between the trimmed V and J ends, which lost 5 bases and 1 base, there was a span of 11 bases. The CDR3 coding sequence is TGTGCCAGCAGTAATAGACAGGTGAACACCGGGGAGCTGTTTTTT. Translated: CASSNRQVNTGELFF.

This chain's CDR3 is CASSLGGTSYEQYF. CDR3 nucleotides: TGTGCCAGCAGTTTGGGGGGGACCTCCTACGAGCAGTACTTC. The chain recombines TRBV28 with TRBJ2-7; 7 bases match TRBD2. With V trimmed by 3 bases and J by 0 bases, 2 bases remained unmatched. This CDR3 is built from 14 residues. Germline-derived CDR1 and CDR2 are MDHEN and SYDVKM.

The CDR3 here is CASSLSAIITDTQYF. As DNA, the CDR3 is TGTGCCAGCAGTCTGAGCGCTATAATCACAGATACGCAGTATTTT. The V and J genes are TRBV25-1 and TRBJ2-3, with D unresolved. V was clipped by 5 bases and J by 2 bases, with 14 bases between them. This CDR3 has 15 residues. Germline-derived CDR1 and CDR2 are MGHDK and SYGVNS. Combining the CDR3 with reference TRBV25-1 and TRBJ2-3 gives the whole variable domain EADIYQTPRYLVIGTGKKITLECSQTMGHDKMYWYQQDPGMELHLIHYSYGVNSTEKGDLSSESTVSRIRTEHFPLTLESARPSHTSQYLCASSLSAIITDTQYFGPGTRLTVL.

The count of this clone is one. This chain links TRBV5-1 with TRBJ1-6; 7 bases are a match to TRBD1. This CDR3 spans 15 amino acids. Trimming took 0 bases from V and 9 from J; bases not matched to a gene: 6. Germline CDR1 and CDR2: SGHRS and YFSETQ. The CDR3 loop reads CASSLADREGSPLHF. CDR3 bases: TGCGCCAGCAGCTTGGCCGACAGGGAGGGTTCACCCCTCCACTTT.

This chain joins TRBV7-2 and TRBJ1-6, with 8 bases aligning to TRBD1. This CDR3 spans 16 amino acids. CDR1 and CDR2 (germline): SGHTA, FQGNSA. Losses at the gene ends were 1 base for V and 10 bases for J; bases not matched to a gene: 9. This CDR3 is CASSLGGQVVGSPLHF. Here the CDR3 DNA reads TGTGCCAGCAGCTTAGGGGGACAGGTCGTAGGGTCACCCCTCCACTTT.

The rearrangement uses TRBV24-1 and TRBJ1-1, with D possibly TRBD1 on 6 matching bases. CDR1 KGHDR and CDR2 SFDVKD come from the germline V gene. This CDR3 contains 13 residues. V lost 3 bases to trimming and J lost 7 bases, with 11 bases between them. CDR3 DNA: TGTGCCACCAGTGATGGGGCAGGGGATGAAGCTTTCTTT. Amino acids: CATSDGAGDEAFF.

The J gene is TRBJ2-5, the V gene TRBV18; D gene unclear. V dropped 0 bases and J dropped 2 bases, with 7 bases sitting between them. The CDR3 runs to 14 residues. Germline-derived CDR1 and CDR2 are KGHSH and LQKENI. CDR3 DNA: TGTGCCAGCTCACCACCGAGCGAGCAAGAGACCCAGTACTTC. Its translation is CASSPPSEQETQYF.

The chain uses TRBV28 and TRBJ2-7, with D perhaps matching TRBD1 or TRBD2 (5 bases each). CDR1 is MDHEN and CDR2 is SYDVKM in the germline V gene. V was trimmed by 6 bases and J by 0 bases, leaving 21 bases between them. The CDR3 runs to 17 residues. The CDR3 nucleotides are TGTGCCAGCAGCCCAAGGGGACGGCCCCTGAGCTCCTACGAGCAGTACTTC. Translation: CASSPRGRPLSSYEQYF.

This chain connects TRBV10-3 to TRBJ1-2; TRBD1 matches at 8 bases. The CDR3 spans 15 residues. Germline lookup yields CDR1 ENHRY and CDR2 SYGVKD. V shed 3 bases, J shed 7 bases, and the junction held 10 bases outside the gene matches. The CDR3 spells CAISEATGAIGGYTF. The CDR3 DNA reads TGTGCCATCAGTGAAGCGACAGGGGCCATTGGTGGCTACACCTTC.

The chain joins TRBV28 to TRBJ1-4, with a tentative D call TRBD1 (5 bases). This CDR3 is built from 12 residues. Trimming cost V 6 bases and J 8 bases, with 10 bases left between them. CDR1 and CDR2 (germline): MDHEN, SYDVKM. The CDR3 loop reads CASRIGGEKLFF. The CDR3 DNA is TGTGCCAGCAGAATCGGGGGGGAAAAACTGTTTTTT.